The 31 T cell receptor beta chains below all came from one sample that was sequenced in a study of blood T cell repertoires in COVID-19. Generated by immunoSEQ multiplex PCR, the TCRdb table keeps only in-frame clones and is missing some. The sample gives about 26,000 clones, around 92% of which show up once; approximately 3% is in the top ten. Material for sequencing was peripheral blood. These receptors came from a human donor in a cohort sampled during active COVID-19.

The gene calls are TRBV2 and TRBJ2-7; TRBD1 agrees at 8 bases. V lost 6 bases, J lost 7 bases, and 11 bases stayed unmatched. Germline V gives CDR1 SNHLY, CDR2 FYNNEI. CDR3 length: 14 residues. Here the CDR3 reads CASSAVQGAWEQYV. The CDR3 DNA is TGTGCCAGCAGCGCGGTCCAGGGGGCGTGGGAGCAGTACGTC.

The chain carries TRBV28 and TRBJ1-5; weak D call: TRBD1 (5 bases). This CDR3 is 15 amino acids long. CDR1 MDHEN and CDR2 SYDVKM come from the germline V gene. V gave up 2 bases and J gave up 2 bases, with 10 bases separating them. The CDR3 here is CASSLQGLGNQPQHF. The CDR3 coding sequence is TGTGCCAGCAGTTTACAGGGCCTCGGCAATCAGCCCCAGCATTTT.

The genes are TRBV19 and TRBJ2-5; 7 bases are shared with TRBD1. The CDR3 covers 13 residues. V dropped 6 bases and J dropped 7; count of bases not matched to a gene: 8. Germline CDR1 and CDR2: LNHDA and SQIVND (reference sequence). DNA of the CDR3: TGTGCCAGTAGCCCCGGACAGGTGGGGACCCAGTACTTC. It specifies CASSPGQVGTQYF.

J is TRBJ2-7 and V is TRBV7-2, with D maybe TRBD1 (5 bases). The CDR3 is made up of 15 amino acids. The germline CDR1 and CDR2 sequences are SGHTA and FQGNSA. The germline V and J ends were trimmed by 3 bases and 0 bases, with 12 bases remaining between them. CDR3 in DNA: TGTGCCAGCAGCTTCGACAGAGACAGCTCCTACGAGCAGTACTTC. It codes for CASSFDRDSSYEQYF.

The chain recombines TRBV28 with TRBJ1-2, with D possibly TRBD1 on 5 matching bases. CDR1 is MDHEN, CDR2 SYDVKM, per germline. V was pared by 6 bases and J by 4 bases, with 15 bases between. CDR3 length: 14 residues. CDR3 protein: CASSIKTETYGYTF. As DNA, the CDR3 is TGTGCCAGCAGCATTAAGACAGAGACCTATGGCTACACCTTC.

The gene calls are TRBV18 and TRBJ2-1; D uncertain. Germline assignment: CDR1 KGHSH and CDR2 LQKENI. V was trimmed by 0 bases and J by 5 bases, leaving 11 bases between them. The CDR3 consists of 15 residues. In DNA form, the CDR3 reads TGTGCCAGCTCACCACCGTTATTACAGAACAATGAGCAGTTCTTC. It encodes CASSPPLLQNNEQFF.

This chain joins TRBV4-1 and TRBJ2-2; possibly TRBD2 for D (5 bases). This CDR3 region has 16 residues. Germline CDR1 reads MGHRA; CDR2 reads YSYEKL. Trimming left V 0 bases short and J 0 bases short, with 8 bases between. The CDR3 DNA reads as TGCGCCAGCAGCCAAGAAGCGGAGACGAACACCGGGGAGCTGTTTTTT. The encoded protein is CASSQEAETNTGELFF.

The chain combines TRBV4-1 with TRBJ1-1; no clear D. Trimming shortened V by 1 base and J by 0 bases, and 9 bases separated the two germline ends. The CDR3 length is 15 residues. Germline CDR1 reads MGHRA; CDR2 reads YSYEKL. CDR3 protein: CASSQGERLNTEAFF. The CDR3 nucleotides are TGCGCCAGCAGCCAAGGAGAAAGATTGAACACTGAAGCTTTCTTT.

This clone counts as medium-sized (0.01 to 0.1%). J is TRBJ2-2 and V is TRBV19; 7 bases are a match to TRBD2. Trimming at V came to 10 bases and at J to 2 bases, leaving 7 bases not matched to a gene. The V gene's germline CDR1 is LNHDA and CDR2 SQIVND (reference sequence). There are 14 residues in the CDR3. The CDR3 sequence is CATPSGPNTGELFF. For the CDR3, the DNA is TGTGCCACCCCTAGCGGACCTAACACCGGGGAGCTGTTTTTT.

The rearrangement uses TRBV4-2 and TRBJ2-1; D is unclear. The CDR3 is made up of 13 amino acids. Germline lookup yields CDR1 LGHNA and CDR2 YNFKEQ. The V and J ends lost 2 bases and 10 bases respectively, with 12 bases between them. The CDR3 region has the DNA TGTGCCAGCAGCCAAAAGCTCTTTGCGGAGCAGTTCTTC. As protein: CASSQKLFAEQFF.

V and J are TRBV6-1 and TRBJ1-6; possible D gene TRBD1, 6 bases. The CDR3 spans 14 residues. CDR1 is MNHNS, CDR2 SASEGT, per germline. V gave up 2 bases and J gave up 10 bases, with 12 bases separating them. The CDR3 is CASSEQGFTSPLHF. CDR3 DNA sequence: TGTGCCAGCAGTGAACAGGGGTTTACCTCACCCCTCCACTTT.

This clone was counted once. The chain combines TRBV7-7 with TRBJ2-3; TRBD2 matches 13 bases. This CDR3 has 15 residues. V shed 5 bases and J 4 bases; nucleotides not matched to a gene: 3. Germline V lookup: CDR1 SSHAT, CDR2 FNYEAQ (reference sequence). The DNA for the CDR3 is TGTGCCAGCAGCCTCGGACTAGCGGGGGCAGATACGCAGTATTTT. It codes for CASSLGLAGADTQYF.

V is TRBV18 and J is TRBJ2-5; a weak D match, TRBD2 (5 bases). Trimming removed 3 bases from V and 4 bases from J, with 9 bases in between. The CDR3 spans 13 residues. CDR1 is KGHSH, CDR2 LQKENI, per germline. The CDR3 nucleotides are TGTGCCAGCTCACCCCCTAGCACAGAGACCCAGTACTTC. It is translated as CASSPPSTETQYF.

The genes are TRBV4-1 and TRBJ2-7; a weak D match, TRBD1 (5 bases). The CDR3 length is 17 residues. Germline loops: CDR1 MGHRA, CDR2 YSYEKL. V lost 0 bases to trimming and J lost 4 bases, with 19 bases between them. The CDR3 DNA is TGCGCCAGCAGCCAAGATTCCGGCAGGCAGGGTCCGTACGAGCAGTACTTC. Amino acid sequence: CASSQDSGRQGPYEQYF.

The gene calls are TRBV15 and TRBJ2-5; D is perhaps TRBD2 (5 bases). The V gene lost 1 base and the J gene lost 5 bases, with 5 bases spanning the gap. Germline assignment: CDR1 LNHNV and CDR2 YYDKDF (reference sequence). This CDR3 comprises 12 residues. CDR3 in amino acids: CATSRVAETQYF. The CDR3 DNA reads TGTGCCACCAGCAGAGTAGCGGAGACCCAGTACTTC.

Only one count was recorded for this clone. This sequence joins TRBV5-4 and TRBJ1-2; D is uncertain. Germline V CDR1 and CDR2: SGHNT, YYREEE (reference sequence). V was shortened by 2 bases and J by 2 bases, with 7 bases between the two germline ends. The CDR3 is made up of 13 amino acids. The chain's CDR3 is CASSLKTNYGYTF. DNA of the CDR3: TGTGCCAGCAGCTTAAAGACAAACTATGGCTACACCTTC.

This sequence joins TRBV19 and TRBJ1-2; 7 positions match TRBD1. V was pared by 2 bases and J by 7 bases, with 10 bases of the junction left unmatched. The CDR3 totals 15 residues. Germline loops: CDR1 LNHDA, CDR2 SQIVND (reference sequence). The CDR3 nucleotides read TGTGCCAGTAGTATACCCCTCGGAGGGGGCAGTGGCTACACCTTC. Its translation: CASSIPLGGGSGYTF.

The chain links TRBV5-4 to TRBJ2-3; no clear D gene. Trimming removed 4 bases from V and 2 bases from J, with 11 bases in between. CDR1 and CDR2 (germline): SGHNT, YYREEE (reference sequence). CDR3 length: 14 residues. As DNA, the CDR3 is TGTGCCAGCAGCGCCCACCAGGCCACAGATACGCAGTATTTT. It translates to CASSAHQATDTQYF.

This sequence joins TRBV10-2 and TRBJ2-7, with 8 bases lining up with TRBD2. This CDR3 is built from 15 residues. V was pared by 0 bases and J by 6 bases, with 7 bases of the junction left unmatched. In germline, CDR1 is WSHSY, CDR2 SAAADI. In nucleotides, the CDR3 is TGCGCCAGCAGTGAGTCTCGCAGGCGGGGGGCCGAGCAGTACTTC. It specifies CASSESRRRGAEQYF.

This clone was seen only once. The chain is built from TRBV19 and TRBJ2-5; 12 positions match TRBD2. V lost 6 bases, J lost 1 base, and 3 bases stayed unmatched. Germline-derived CDR1 and CDR2 are LNHDA and SQIVND (reference sequence). The length of the CDR3 is 15 residues. The chain's CDR3 is CASRTSGGIQETQYF. The CDR3 nucleotides read TGTGCCAGTAGAACTAGCGGGGGGATCCAAGAGACCCAGTACTTC. The variable domain in full, completed from reference TRBV19 and TRBJ2-5, reads DGGITQSPKYLFRKEGQNVTLSCEQNLNHDAMYWYRQDPGQGLRLIYYSQIVNDFQKGDIAEGYSVSREKKESFPLTVTSAQKNPTAFYLCASRTSGGIQETQYFGPGTRLLVL.

The rearrangement joins TRBV19 to TRBJ2-2; TRBD2 aligns across 8 bases. Germline trimming cut 5 bases from V and 2 bases from J; bases unmatched to any gene: 7. The CDR3 sequence is 16 residues long. Per the germline V gene, CDR1 is LNHDA and CDR2 is SQIVND (reference sequence). DNA for the CDR3: TGTGCCAGTAGTGAGTGGGCGGGGGGAAACACCGGGGAGCTGTTTTTT. This encodes CASSEWAGGNTGELFF.

The J gene is TRBJ2-1, the V gene TRBV20-1; D gene ambiguous. The ends were cut back, 0 bases at V and 9 bases at J, with 6 bases in the middle. Germline assignment: CDR1 DFQATT and CDR2 SNEGSKA (reference sequence). The CDR3 covers 11 residues. The DNA for the CDR3 is TGCAGTGCTAGAGAACTTGGTGAGCAGTTCTTC. It translates to CSARELGEQFF.

The rearrangement uses TRBV10-2 and TRBJ2-3; D is possibly TRBD2 (6 bases). This CDR3 has 17 amino acids. V was pared by 6 bases and J by 5 bases, with 24 bases between. CDR1 and CDR2 from the germline V gene are WSHSY and SAAADI. The CDR3 here is CASRTLSGLASGDTQYF. As DNA, the CDR3 is TGCGCCAGCAGGACCCTGTCGGGGCTAGCGTCAGGAGATACGCAGTATTTT.

The chain uses TRBV2 and TRBJ2-5, with 8 bases aligning to TRBD1. The germline V gene encodes CDR1 SNHLY and CDR2 FYNNEI. Unmatched junction bases numbered 10, after V lost 6 bases and J lost 7 bases. This CDR3 comprises 14 residues. CDR3 residues: CASRTDGQGGTQYF. In DNA form, the CDR3 reads TGTGCCAGCAGGACCGATGGACAGGGCGGGACCCAGTACTTC.

The V and J genes are TRBV11-2 and TRBJ2-1; a weak D match, TRBD2 (6 bases). The germline V gene encodes CDR1 SGHAT and CDR2 FQNNGV. This CDR3 has 15 amino acids. Trimming took 5 bases from V and 6 from J, leaving 17 bases between them. CDR3 coding DNA: TGTGCCAGCAGCCGGGGGACGGGGTCCAGCAATGAGCAGTTCTTC. Translating gives CASSRGTGSSNEQFF.

The rearrangement joins TRBV7-2 to TRBJ1-2, with D perhaps TRBD1 (5 bases). Trimming removed 5 bases from V and 7 bases from J, with 17 bases in between. Germline values: CDR1 SGHTA, CDR2 FQGNSA. This CDR3 comprises 14 residues. The CDR3 reads CASSPMLGRAGYTF. The CDR3 DNA sequence: TGTGCCAGCAGCCCCATGCTGGGGCGTGCTGGCTACACCTTC.

The V call is TRBV19, the J call TRBJ2-1; D is ambiguous. CDR3 length: 13 amino acids. V lost 7 bases and J 10 bases, leaving 17 bases between the germline ends. Germline V lookup: CDR1 LNHDA, CDR2 SQIVND (reference sequence). In DNA, the CDR3 is TGTGCCAGTAATCAACTCTTAAGACAAGAGCAGTTCTTC. Translating it yields CASNQLLRQEQFF.

The rearrangement joins TRBV5-8 to TRBJ1-4; TRBD1 aligns across 8 bases. CDR1 is SGHTS and CDR2 is YDEGEE in the germline V gene. The ends lost 4 bases at V and 9 bases at J; junction bases unmatched: 8. The CDR3 spans 14 residues. CDR3 region: CASSVGRDRKKLFF. The CDR3 DNA sequence: TGTGCCAGCAGCGTGGGCCGGGACAGGAAAAAACTGTTTTTT.

This chain connects TRBV20-1 to TRBJ2-2; D might be TRBD2 (5 bases). The CDR3 covers 16 residues. Germline CDR1 DFQATT, CDR2 SNEGSKA (reference sequence). V was pared by 3 bases and J by 4 bases, with 18 bases between. CDR3 sequence (DNA): TGCAGTGCTAGTGACATTGGGAGATTGGGCACCGGGGAGCTGTTTTTT. This gives the protein CSASDIGRLGTGELFF.

The DNA of the CDR3 is TGTGCCAGCAGCCGAGACGAGGCGAACACTGAAGCTTTCTTT. This encodes CASSRDEANTEAFF. The rearrangement uses TRBV7-9 and TRBJ1-1; D remains ambiguous. The V and J ends lost 5 bases and 1 base respectively, with 11 bases between them. The germline CDR1 and CDR2 sequences are SEHNR and FQNEAQ (reference sequence). The CDR3 extends over 14 amino acids.

This clone was picked up one time. The chain couples TRBV5-4 to TRBJ2-3; D is uncertain. The V and J ends lost 4 bases and 0 bases respectively, with 18 bases between them. The CDR3 runs to 17 residues. CDR1 is SGHNT and CDR2 is YYREEE in the germline V gene (reference sequence). CDR3 DNA sequence: TGTGCCAGCAGCCCCGGTGGAGCGCTGGCAAGCACAGATACGCAGTATTTT. Protein: CASSPGGALASTDTQYF.